This T cell receptor beta chain was profiled in a study of T cells in Graves' hyperthyroidism and ophthalmopathy. Study in general: Before treatment of any kind, peripheral blood was taken at initial diagnosis.

Researchers took RNA transcripts and amplified the TCR beta CDR3 regions from them. HTBI primers were the set used in a first-round RT-PCR of the TCR CDR3. MiXCR, run by TCRdb on the multiplex PCR reads, gives a single entry per CDR3 protein. The sample yields more than 300,000 distinct CDR3 sequences, 15% to 20% seen once. Notes on the study in general: Ophthalmopathy, which appeared later, was predicted by the model a median approximately 6.7 months before onset.

Disease duration under 2 months; hyperthyroidism patients were aged 18 to 65. Exclusions: uncontrolled infection, other autoimmune disease, pregnancy, lactation. Comments on this clonotype: Its matching antigen is unknown.

The material sequenced was blood. The clonotype comes from a woman under 40 with Graves' hyperthyroidism that later progressed to Graves' ophthalmopathy.

CDR3 protein: CASFDSGRIGDTQYF. CDR3 sequence (DNA): TGTGCCAGCTTCGATTCCGGGAGAATCGGAGATACGCAGTATTTT. The rearrangement joins TRBV7-9 to TRBJ2-3, with a weak D call TRBD2 (6 bases). Germline V gene sequence: CDR1 SEHNR, CDR2 FQNEAQ (reference sequence). This CDR3 has 15 amino acids. V was trimmed by 8 bases and J by 5 bases, leaving 20 bases between them.